These 26 T cell receptor beta chains originate from one sample sequenced in a study of T-cell reconstitution after alpha-beta-depleted transplantation in children. Researchers prepared the TCRbeta library using unique molecular identifiers, the study reports. TCRdb passed the PCR reads through MiXCR, listing each CDR3 protein once. Found here are approximately 340,000 distinct CDR3 sequences, 10% of them singletons; the top ten hold 2.4%. The material was PBMCs from the stem cell graft donor, obtained from the stem cell graft. The receptors were sampled from a human donor who donated a stem cell graft to a child with acute lymphoblastic leukemia.

The CDR3 DNA sequence: TGCAGTGCTAGTGCCCTAACTAGCGGGAGGTCGGGCACAGATACGCAGTATTTT. This sequence encodes CSASALTSGRSGTDTQYF. The chain joins TRBV20-1 to TRBJ2-3; 12 nucleotides align to TRBD2. Trimming cost V 3 bases and J 1 base; bases outside gene matches: 11. The germline V gene has CDR1 DFQATT and CDR2 SNEGSKA (reference sequence). This CDR3 has 18 residues.

The chain combines TRBV5-1 with TRBJ2-5, with 9 bases aligning to TRBD2. The CDR3 is 16 amino acids. Germline CDR1 reads SGHRS; CDR2 reads YFSETQ. V gave up 5 bases and J gave up 5 bases; unmatched junction bases: 13. The CDR3 DNA reads TGCGCCAGCAGACGGCGGGAGGGCCGCGGGACGGAGACCCAGTACTTC. Amino acids: CASRRREGRGTETQYF.

The rearrangement joins TRBV24-1 to TRBJ1-4; 9 bases align to TRBD1. V was clipped by 10 bases and J by 10 bases; unmatched bases: 6. This CDR3 region has 12 residues. CDR1 is KGHDR and CDR2 is SFDVKD in the germline V gene. The CDR3 DNA follows: TGTGCCACAGGGGACAGGGAGGGAAAACTGTTTTTT. Protein product: CATGDREGKLFF.

This clonotype was counted between two and nine times. J is TRBJ2-3 and V is TRBV20-1, with D possibly matching TRBD2 (6 bases). Trimming left V 0 bases short and J 9 bases short, with 7 bases between. CDR1 is DFQATT and CDR2 is SNEGSKA in the germline V gene (reference sequence). This CDR3 has 11 amino acids. The CDR3: CSARDLATQYF. DNA of the CDR3: TGCAGTGCTAGAGATCTAGCGACGCAGTATTTT.

The chain couples TRBV3-1 to TRBJ1-6; no clear D. CDR3 length: 13 amino acids. The V gene's germline CDR1 is LGHDT and CDR2 YNNKEL (reference sequence). Trimming shortened V by 1 base and J by 7 bases, and 5 bases separated the two germline ends. The CDR3 loop reads CASSQVRNSPLHF. The CDR3 DNA sequence: TGTGCCAGCAGCCAAGTGCGGAATTCACCCCTCCACTTT.

The CDR3 DNA sequence: TGTGCCAGCAGTGAATACGCCGGGACTAGCGGGAGTATCTCCTACAATGAGCAGTTCTTC. Protein sequence: CASSEYAGTSGSISYNEQFF. This sequence joins TRBV25-1 and TRBJ2-1; 14 bases map to TRBD2. The CDR3 extends over 20 amino acids. Germline V lookup: CDR1 MGHDK, CDR2 SYGVNS. V shed 0 bases, J shed 0 bases, and the junction held 7 bases outside the gene matches.

J is TRBJ2-7 and V is TRBV4-1; 10 bases agree with TRBD1. The junction had 5 bases not matched to a gene; V was cut back by 4 bases and J by 2 bases. The CDR3 loop spans 15 amino acids. Germline V gene sequence: CDR1 MGHRA, CDR2 YSYEKL. CDR3 in DNA: TGCGCCAGCAGCCTCCGGGACAGGGGCACCTACGAGCAGTACTTC. Translating it yields CASSLRDRGTYEQYF.

The rearrangement links TRBV28 to TRBJ2-1; 9 bases fit TRBD2. This CDR3 is 15 amino acids long. Looked up from germline, CDR1 is MDHEN and CDR2 is SYDVKM. V was pared by 3 bases and J by 4 bases, with 4 bases of the junction left unmatched. The CDR3 sequence is CASSFLAGVYNEQFF. CDR3 in DNA: TGTGCCAGCAGTTTTTTAGCGGGGGTGTACAATGAGCAGTTCTTC.

This clonotype was seen only a few times. CDR3 sequence reads: CASSREGPHGNDSPLHF. CDR3 in DNA: TGCGCCAGCAGCCGCGAAGGCCCACACGGGAATGATTCACCCCTCCACTTT. The chain links TRBV5-1 to TRBJ1-6, with no clear D. This CDR3 has 17 residues. CDR1 is SGHRS, CDR2 YFSETQ, per germline. V lost 4 bases and J lost 8, with 22 bases in between.

The sample holds many counts of this clonotype. This rearrangement joins TRBV20-1 to TRBJ2-3; 9 bases are shared with TRBD2. Germline CDR1 reads DFQATT; CDR2 reads SNEGSKA (reference sequence). The CDR3 length is 14 residues. The J segment lost 3 bases and the V segment lost 7 bases, leaving 8 bases of the junction unmatched. CDR3: CSESGRLGTDTQYF. As DNA, the CDR3 is TGCAGTGAAAGCGGGAGGTTAGGGACAGATACGCAGTATTTT.

Many counts were recorded for this clonotype. The chain is built from TRBV24-1 and TRBJ2-7; unclear D gene. The CDR3 length is 11 residues. Germline V gene data show CDR1 as KGHDR and CDR2 as SFDVKD. With 5 bases removed from V and 5 bases from J, the gap between germline ends came to 6 bases. CDR3 in DNA: TGTGCCACCAGTGTGGGCAACGAGCAGTACTTC. Its translation: CATSVGNEQYF.

To note about this clonotype: A read error may be the cause here, since a much bigger clone is one base away. The chain is built from TRBV18 and TRBJ2-3, with TRBD1 as a possible D gene (5 bases). The CDR3 contains 17 residues. The germline V and J ends were trimmed by 1 base and 2 bases, with 16 bases remaining between them. The germline V gene encodes CDR1 KGHSH and CDR2 LQKENI. CDR3 bases: TGTGCCAGCTCACCACGCGGACACGCTGTATACACAGATACGCAGTATTTT. It codes for CASSPRGHAVYTDTQYF.

A few counts support this clonotype. The chain joins TRBV20-1 to TRBJ2-7, with TRBD2 matching 10 bases. CDR1 and CDR2 (germline): DFQATT, SNEGSKA (reference sequence). J was trimmed by 2 bases and V by 6 bases; bases with no gene match: 7. CDR3 length: 14 amino acids. The CDR3 sequence is CSAQGTSEAYEQYF. The CDR3 region has the DNA TGCAGTGCACAAGGGACTAGCGAGGCCTACGAGCAGTACTTC.

The V gene is TRBV9, the J gene TRBJ1-2, with 9 bases that match TRBD1. After removal of 3 bases from V and 2 bases from J, the junction contained 5 bases not matched to a gene. Looked up from germline, CDR1 is SGDLS and CDR2 is YYNGEE. This CDR3 is built from 15 residues. CDR3 in DNA: TGTGCCAGCAGCGGTCCACAGGGGGCCAACTATGGCTACACCTTC. It yields the protein CASSGPQGANYGYTF. The entire variable domain, with the rest obtained from reference TRBV9 and TRBJ1-2, is as follows: DSGVTQTPKHLITATGQRVTLRCSPRSGDLSVYWYQQSLDQGLQFLIQYYNGEERAKGNILERFSAQQFPDLHSELNLSSLELGDSALYFCASSGPQGANYGYTFGSGTRLTVV.

At least ten counts were recorded for this clonotype. CDR3 in DNA: TGCGCCAGCAGTGTCAGGGGAGGCGAGCAGTTCTTC. It yields the protein CASSVRGGEQFF. The chain joins TRBV5-1 to TRBJ2-1, with D possibly being TRBD1 or TRBD2 (6 bases each). The length of the CDR3 is 12 residues. The V and J ends lost 5 bases and 10 bases respectively, with 13 bases between them. Germline V lookup: CDR1 SGHRS, CDR2 YFSETQ.

This clonotype was seen repeatedly, ten times or more. This rearrangement joins TRBV29-1 to TRBJ2-1; D is unclear. The germline V gene has CDR1 SQVTM and CDR2 ANQGSEA. Trimming removed 4 bases from V and 5 bases from J, with 12 bases in between. CDR3 length: 13 residues. The CDR3 region has the DNA TGCAGCGTTGTAAGGAGACGGAACAATGAGCAGTTCTTC. Protein product: CSVVRRRNNEQFF.

There are a few counts of this clonotype. The chain couples TRBV27 to TRBJ1-2, with 7 bases aligning to TRBD1. The V and J ends lost 6 bases and 2 bases, in that order; junction bases with no gene match: 3. The germline V gene encodes CDR1 MNHEY and CDR2 SMNVEV (reference sequence). The CDR3 extends over 13 amino acids. The CDR3 DNA reads TGTGCCAGCAGGAGACAGGGCAACTATGGCTACACCTTC. Translated: CASRRQGNYGYTF.

Many counts were recorded for this clonotype. The rearrangement uses TRBV29-1 and TRBJ1-5, with D possibly TRBD1 on 5 matching bases. There are 17 residues in the CDR3. V shed 7 bases and J shed 2 bases, with 24 bases lying between them. Germline V gives CDR1 SQVTM, CDR2 ANQGSEA. CDR3: CSAPKAGRSNGNQPQHF. CDR3 nucleotide sequence: TGCAGCGCCCCTAAGGCAGGGCGCTCGAATGGCAATCAGCCCCAGCATTTT.

This clonotype was seen a handful of times. This chain connects TRBV15 to TRBJ1-5; no clear D. V shed 0 bases and J shed 3 bases, with 9 bases lying between them. Germline CDR1 is LNHNV and CDR2 is YYDKDF (reference sequence). The CDR3 has 15 residues. For the CDR3, the DNA is TGTGCCACCAGCAGAGATCGTGGCCCCAATCAGCCCCAGCATTTT. Its translation is CATSRDRGPNQPQHF.

The rearrangement uses TRBV6-5 and TRBJ2-3; TRBD2 matches at 15 bases. The length of the CDR3 is 18 residues. After removal of 5 bases from V and 4 bases from J, the junction contained 10 bases not matched to a gene. CDR1 MNHEY and CDR2 SVGAGI come from the germline V gene. CDR3 in DNA: TGTGCCAGCAGTAACAGGCGAGGACTAGCGGGAGGGGCAGATACGCAGTATTTT. Its protein product is CASSNRRGLAGGADTQYF.

This chain joins TRBV2 and TRBJ2-1, with TRBD2 matching 15 bases. The length of the CDR3 is 19 residues. Germline-derived CDR1 and CDR2 are SNHLY and FYNNEI. Germline trimming cut 6 bases from V and 0 bases from J; bases unmatched to any gene: 9. CDR3 protein: CASSISGTSGRSSYNEQFF. CDR3 coding DNA: TGTGCCAGCAGCATATCCGGGACTAGCGGGAGGAGCTCCTACAATGAGCAGTTCTTC.

This clonotype has at least ten counts. V and J are TRBV28 and TRBJ2-7, with D perhaps TRBD1 (6 bases). V was cut by 5 bases and J by 1 base, with 9 bases left in between. The CDR3 runs to 13 residues. CDR1 is MDHEN and CDR2 is SYDVKM in the germline V gene. The chain's CDR3 is CASSGQSSYEQYF. CDR3 in DNA: TGTGCCAGCAGTGGACAGAGTTCCTACGAGCAGTACTTC.

With regard to this clonotype: One end of the junction varies from germline; a read error may be responsible. This chain uses TRBV7-7 with TRBJ2-3; D gene ambiguous. This CDR3 spans 13 amino acids. Germline CDR1 is SSHAT and CDR2 is FNYEAQ (reference sequence). The CDR3, as DNA: TGTGCTAGCAGCGCGAGGTTAATAGATACGCAGTATTTT. This translates into CASSARLIDTQYF.

This chain uses TRBV7-2 with TRBJ2-1, with 14 bases fitting TRBD2. V was clipped by 0 bases and J by 7 bases; unmatched bases: 11. CDR1 is SGHTA and CDR2 is FQGNSA in the germline V gene. This CDR3 has 19 amino acids. CDR3 sequence: CASSLAKTSGRGLGNEQFF. The CDR3, as DNA: TGTGCCAGCAGCTTAGCCAAGACTAGCGGGAGGGGATTGGGGAATGAGCAGTTCTTC.

This clonotype was counted only a few times. This CDR3 reads CASSLLGLASHNEQFF. The CDR3 nucleotides read TGTGCCAGCAGTTTATTAGGGCTAGCGAGTCACAATGAGCAGTTCTTC. The gene calls are TRBV27 and TRBJ2-1, with D possibly matching TRBD2 (6 bases). Germline values: CDR1 MNHEY, CDR2 SMNVEV (reference sequence). V shed 1 base and J shed 5 bases, with 15 bases lying between them. CDR3 length: 16 residues.

V gene TRBV4-3 combines with J gene TRBJ1-4; D is unresolved. The CDR3 covers 16 residues. From germline, CDR1 is LGHNA and CDR2 YSLEER. V was clipped by 3 bases and J by 2 bases, with 13 bases between them. The chain's CDR3 is CASSQLPVLTNEKLFF. The CDR3 DNA reads as TGCGCCAGCAGCCAGCTTCCGGTTTTGACTAATGAAAAACTGTTTTTT.